Below are 24 T cell receptor beta chains sequenced from a single sample in a study of CD8 T cells in ankylosing spondylitis. Antigen specificity for these receptors is unknown. TCRdb re-analysed the 5' RACE reads in MiXCR, keeping a single row per CDR3 protein. The sample includes under 550,000 distinct CDR3 sequences, roughly 25% seen only once; the top ten take 0.89%. Points from the study as a whole: Blood of patients with ankylosing spondylitis appeared to be characterized by a TCR beta motif of several highly homologous variants.

Sequenced material: blood, either unsorted or a sorted T cell fraction (not recorded which). Receptors originate from a male donor with ankylosing spondylitis.

The chain has TRBV28 and TRBJ2-3, with 9 positions matching TRBD2. From germline, CDR1 is MDHEN and CDR2 SYDVKM. V was pared by 2 bases and J by 4 bases, with 7 bases of the junction left unmatched. This CDR3 contains 16 residues. CDR3 region: CASSLAGGVGADTQYF. The CDR3 bases are TGTGCCAGCAGTTTAGCGGGAGGGGTTGGCGCAGATACGCAGTATTTT.

The chain carries TRBV5-1 and TRBJ2-2; TRBD1 matches 7 bases. The CDR3 loop spans 15 amino acids. Germline lookup yields CDR1 SGHRS and CDR2 YFSETQ. J gave up 0 bases and V 4 bases, and 3 bases lay outside the gene matches. As DNA, the CDR3 is TGCGCCAGCAGCCACGGGACAGCGAACACCGGGGAGCTGTTTTTT. This gives the protein CASSHGTANTGELFF.

The V and J genes are TRBV20-1 and TRBJ2-7, with a weak D call TRBD2 (5 bases). The V end was cut by 5 bases, the J end by 2 bases, with 10 bases between. CDR3 length: 12 residues. Looked up from germline, CDR1 is DFQATT and CDR2 is SNEGSKA (reference sequence). The CDR3 DNA is TGCAGTGCTGAACTAGAACCCTACGAGCAGTACTTC. Translated: CSAELEPYEQYF.

This clonotype was recorded a few times. The gene calls are TRBV3-1 and TRBJ2-7; D is undetermined. Trimming removed 0 bases at V and 4 bases at J, with 7 bases between. The CDR3 runs 13 residues. Germline V gene data show CDR1 as LGHDT and CDR2 as YNNKEL (reference sequence). In nucleotides, the CDR3 is TGTGCCAGCAGCCAAGATATACCGTACGAGCAGTACTTC. This gives the protein CASSQDIPYEQYF.

This clonotype was seen a few times. The chain employs TRBV20-1 and TRBJ2-3, with 10 positions matching TRBD2. There are 15 residues in the CDR3. The V and J ends lost 3 bases and 4 bases, in that order; junction bases with no gene match: 7. CDR1 and CDR2 from the germline V gene are DFQATT and SNEGSKA (reference sequence). The CDR3, as DNA: TGCAGTGCTAGTAGGGTAGCGGGAGGCTCAGATACGCAGTATTTT. Its translation is CSASRVAGGSDTQYF.

The J gene is TRBJ2-5, the V gene TRBV29-1; no firm D call. This CDR3 has 11 amino acids. Germline V gene lookup returns CDR1 SQVTM and CDR2 ANQGSEA. Trimming removed 5 bases at V and 2 bases at J, with 6 bases between. DNA for the CDR3: TGCAGCGTTCAGCAGCAAGAGACCCAGTACTTC. Its translation is CSVQQQETQYF.

The chain couples TRBV2 to TRBJ1-2; the match to TRBD1 covers 7 bases. The germline V gene has CDR1 SNHLY and CDR2 FYNNEI. The CDR3 length is 14 residues. Trimming at V came to 4 bases and at J to 5 bases, leaving 7 bases not matched to a gene. CDR3 sequence: CASSVGGGVYGYTF. Written as DNA, the CDR3 is TGTGCCAGCAGTGTCGGAGGGGGCGTTTATGGCTACACCTTC. Drawing the rest from reference TRBV2 and TRBJ1-2, the complete variable domain is EPEVTQTPSHQVTQMGQEVILRCVPISNHLYFYWYRQILGQKVEFLVSFYNNEISEKSEIFDDQFSVERPDGSNFTLKIRSTKLEDSAMYFCASSVGGGVYGYTFGSGTRLTVV.

With regard to this clonotype: Germline and junction disagree at one end, which may indicate a read error. The rearrangement joins TRBV27 to TRBJ1-5; 9 nucleotides match TRBD1. There are 14 residues in the CDR3. The germline CDR1 and CDR2 sequences are MNHEY and SMNVEV (reference sequence). CDR3 sequence reads: CASRSGTGLKPQHF. The CDR3 region has the DNA TGTGCCAGCCGTTCCGGGACAGGGCTAAAGCCGCAGCATTTT.

This rearrangement joins TRBV12-3 or TRBV12-4 to TRBJ1-6; no clear D gene. The CDR3 is 14 amino acids. With 1 base removed from V and 4 bases from J, the gap between germline ends came to 5 bases. In DNA, the CDR3 is TGTGCCAGCAGTTTAGTGGAATATAATTCACCCCTCCACTTT. It encodes CASSLVEYNSPLHF.

This clonotype has a count of ten or more. The chain joins TRBV24-1 to TRBJ2-5; 14 bases fit TRBD2. The J segment lost 6 bases and the V segment lost 3 bases, leaving 2 bases of the junction unmatched. There are 15 residues in the CDR3. Germline values: CDR1 KGHDR, CDR2 SFDVKD. The CDR3 here is CATSDRLAGGQTQYF. The CDR3 region has the DNA TGTGCCACCAGTGATAGACTAGCGGGAGGGCAGACCCAGTACTTC.

This chain joins TRBV7-2 and TRBJ2-7; no clear D. V shed 1 base and J shed 0 bases, with 7 bases lying between them. Germline V gene data show CDR1 as SGHTA and CDR2 as FQGNSA. The CDR3 consists of 14 residues. CDR3 nucleotide sequence: TGTGCCAGCAGCTTAGTATTTTACTCCTACGAGCAGTACGTC. It codes for CASSLVFYSYEQYV.

J is TRBJ2-1 and V is TRBV20-1; 9 bases are a match to TRBD1. The CDR3 length is 15 residues. CDR1 and CDR2 from the germline V gene are DFQATT and SNEGSKA (reference sequence). V trimming: 3 bases; J trimming: 0 bases; junction bases outside the gene matches: 3. The CDR3 sequence: CSARGQGSSYNEQFF. DNA for the CDR3: TGCAGTGCTAGGGGACAGGGCTCCTCCTACAATGAGCAGTTCTTC.

This chain links TRBV20-1 with TRBJ2-3; D may match TRBD1 or TRBD2 (5 bases each). CDR1 is DFQATT, CDR2 SNEGSKA, per germline (reference sequence). V lost 6 bases and J lost 6, with 16 bases in between. The CDR3 has 13 residues. The CDR3 sequence: CSAAGRGADTQYF. The CDR3 nucleotides are TGCAGTGCCGCGGGTAGGGGTGCGGATACGCAGTATTTT.

This clonotype was seen more than once but under ten times. This chain uses TRBV20-1 with TRBJ1-1; D is possibly TRBD1 (5 bases). V was clipped by 2 bases and J by 6 bases, with 7 bases between them. Germline V CDR1 and CDR2: DFQATT, SNEGSKA (reference sequence). This CDR3 has 11 amino acids. The CDR3 sequence is CSARWDAEAFF. The CDR3 nucleotides read TGCAGTGCTAGATGGGACGCTGAAGCTTTCTTT.

This clonotype was seen more than once but under ten times. The rearrangement uses TRBV3-1 and TRBJ1-2, with D unclear. The germline CDR1 and CDR2 sequences are LGHDT and YNNKEL (reference sequence). CDR3 length: 14 amino acids. Trimming took 0 bases from V and 4 from J, leaving 9 bases between them. CDR3 residues: CASSQDADTYGYTF. The CDR3 bases are TGTGCCAGCAGCCAAGATGCGGATACCTATGGCTACACCTTC.

In this sample, this clonotype turned up a few times. This chain uses TRBV7-8 with TRBJ1-6; unclear D gene. Trimming removed 5 bases at V and 10 bases at J, with 15 bases between. Looked up from germline, CDR1 is SGHVS and CDR2 is FQNEAQ. The CDR3 length is 14 residues. The CDR3 loop reads CASSPSGRGSPLHF. The CDR3 nucleotides are TGTGCCAGCAGCCCTTCGGGCCGCGGGTCACCCCTCCACTTT.

The rearrangement joins TRBV5-1 to TRBJ2-3; 7 bases line up with TRBD2. Trimming at V came to 3 bases and at J to 5 bases, leaving 12 bases not matched to a gene. Per germline, CDR1 SGHRS and CDR2 YFSETQ. This CDR3 region has 16 residues. The CDR3 protein is CASSYWTAGVLDTQYF. CDR3 DNA: TGCGCCAGCAGCTATTGGACGGCGGGAGTCTTAGATACGCAGTATTTT.

In DNA form, the CDR3 reads TGTGCCAGAACAGGAATCTCCTACAATGAGCAGTTCTTC. The encoded protein is CARTGISYNEQFF. The V and J genes are TRBV30 and TRBJ2-1; weak D call: TRBD1 (5 bases). CDR1 is GTSNPN and CDR2 is SVGIG in the germline V gene (reference sequence). The germline V and J ends were trimmed by 8 bases and 0 bases, with 11 bases remaining between them. The CDR3 consists of 13 residues.

This chain joins TRBV12-3 or TRBV12-4 and TRBJ2-1, with TRBD2 as a possible D gene (6 bases). V gave up 1 base and J gave up 3 bases, with 10 bases separating them. The CDR3 is 15 amino acids. DNA for the CDR3: TGTGCCAGCAGTTTAGGGGGCGGGAACTACAATGAGCAGTTCTTC. Protein: CASSLGGGNYNEQFF.

This clonotype occurred a few times. In DNA form, the CDR3 reads TGTGCCAGCAGGGAGACAGGGGCTAATGGCTACACCTTC. Translated: CASRETGANGYTF. The chain combines TRBV25-1 with TRBJ1-2; TRBD1 matches 8 bases. Trimming removed 6 bases from V and 6 bases from J; junction bases left unmatched: 6. Germline loops: CDR1 MGHDK, CDR2 SYGVNS. The CDR3 totals 13 residues.

The chain links TRBV5-1 to TRBJ1-2, with D unclear. V lost 0 bases to trimming and J lost 4 bases, with 7 bases between them. The CDR3 loop spans 13 amino acids. CDR1 SGHRS and CDR2 YFSETQ come from the germline V gene. CDR3 amino acids: CASSLGEAYGYTF. CDR3 DNA: TGCGCCAGCAGCTTGGGGGAGGCCTATGGCTACACCTTC.

This chain links TRBV20-1 with TRBJ1-1; D uncertain. V lost 1 base and J 2 bases, leaving 8 bases between the germline ends. The CDR3 is made up of 13 amino acids. The germline gives CDR1 DFQATT, CDR2 SNEGSKA (reference sequence). CDR3 DNA: TGCAGTGCTAGAGGTACGGACAACACTGAAGCTTTCTTT. This translates into CSARGTDNTEAFF.

Only a few counts were recorded for this clonotype. The chain employs TRBV10-3 and TRBJ2-5; TRBD1 might be the D (6 bases). The CDR3 length is 14 residues. V gave up 0 bases and J gave up 7 bases, with 12 bases separating them. Germline V gene sequence: CDR1 ENHRY, CDR2 SYGVKD. The CDR3, as DNA: TGTGCCATCAGTGAGTCGGGGACACCAGGGACCCAGTACTTC. This translates into CAISESGTPGTQYF.

This chain uses TRBV4-2 with TRBJ1-4, with 11 bases matching TRBD1. Per the germline V gene, CDR1 is LGHNA and CDR2 is YNFKEQ. The CDR3 has 19 residues. Trimming cost V 2 bases and J 6 bases; bases outside gene matches: 14. The CDR3 sequence: CASSQPLGTGGFFDEKLFF. The CDR3 DNA reads as TGTGCCAGCAGCCAACCCCTTGGGACAGGGGGATTTTTTGATGAAAAACTGTTTTTT.